The 32 T cell receptor beta chains presented below share a single source sample, sequenced in a study of blood T cells in healthy people across ages. A second 7 to 11 cycle PCR used barcoded and J-beta primers. TCRdb independently ran MiXCR on the 5' RACE reads; one entry per CDR3 protein. The table records some 1.5 million distinct CDR3 sequences, roughly 30% of them present only once. The sample taken for sequencing was blood. These receptors originate from a woman under 40 in good health.

This clonotype turned up a few times. The chain joins TRBV20-1 to TRBJ2-1, with 7 bases fitting TRBD2. From germline, CDR1 is DFQATT and CDR2 SNEGSKA (reference sequence). The CDR3 covers 15 residues. J lost 4 bases, V lost 1 base, and 7 bases had no gene match. The CDR3 nucleotides read TGCAGTGCTAGAGTTAAACGGGGGGTTTACAATGAGCAGTTCTTC. Its translation: CSARVKRGVYNEQFF.

In its sample, this clonotype was seen a few times. This chain joins TRBV7-9 and TRBJ1-2, with D unresolved. The CDR3 contains 14 residues. Germline-derived CDR1 and CDR2 are SEHNR and FQNEAQ (reference sequence). The V end was cut by 1 base, the J end by 4 bases, with 10 bases between. This CDR3 reads CASSLERVSYGYTF. CDR3 nucleotide sequence: TGTGCCAGCAGCTTAGAGAGGGTCAGCTATGGCTACACCTTC.

The chain has TRBV5-1 and TRBJ1-5; TRBD1 is a possible D gene (5 bases). Per germline, CDR1 SGHRS and CDR2 YFSETQ. The CDR3 length is 14 residues. Trimming removed 5 bases at V and 6 bases at J, with 15 bases between. The CDR3 DNA reads TGCGCCAGCAGTCCCGCTGAGGGGTGTCAGCCCCAGCATTTT. This translates into CASSPAEGCQPQHF.

The chain recombines TRBV12-3 or TRBV12-4 with TRBJ2-1, with 9 bases identical to TRBD2. Trimming took 7 bases from V and 0 from J; bases not matched to a gene: 10. The CDR3 contains 17 residues. CDR3 DNA sequence: TGTGCCAGCACTACACTAGCGGGCGAAAGCTCCTACAATGAGCAGTTCTTC. Protein sequence: CASTTLAGESSYNEQFF.

A note on this clonotype: A junction end diverges from the germline sequence, so it may reflect a read error. This sequence joins TRBV9 and TRBJ2-2, with TRBD2 matching over 8 bases. The CDR3 has 17 residues. Germline CDR1 SGDLS, CDR2 YYNGEE. CDR3 residues: CVSSVVPSGPNTGELFF. In DNA form, the CDR3 reads TGTGTCAGCAGCGTAGTTCCTAGCGGGCCGAACACCGGGGAGCTGTTTTTT.

The V and J genes are TRBV5-5 and TRBJ2-7; unclear D gene. V was clipped by 4 bases and J by 1 base, with 9 bases between them. From germline, CDR1 is SGHKS and CDR2 YYEKEE (reference sequence). This CDR3 contains 13 residues. Here the CDR3 reads CASSNGVSYEQYF. The DNA of the CDR3 is TGTGCCAGCAGCAACGGTGTGTCCTACGAGCAGTACTTC.

This clonotype was counted at least ten times. The V and J genes are TRBV20-1 and TRBJ2-2; D possibly corresponds to TRBD1 (5 bases). Between the trimmed V and J ends, which lost 4 bases and 1 base, there was a span of 7 bases. Germline loops: CDR1 DFQATT, CDR2 SNEGSKA (reference sequence). This CDR3 spans 13 amino acids. This CDR3 is CSATTGNTGELFF. The DNA for the CDR3 is TGCAGTGCTACCACAGGGAACACCGGGGAGCTGTTTTTT.

The rearrangement links TRBV7-2 to TRBJ2-4, with 15 bases aligning to TRBD2. The J call may be mistaken, given a closer DNA end match to TRBJ2-7. This CDR3 comprises 17 residues. CDR1 is SGHTA, CDR2 FQGNSA, per germline. CDR3 in DNA: TGTGCCAGCAGCCGAGGACTAGCGGGAGGGAGGTCCTACGAGCAGTACTTC. Its translation: CASSRGLAGGRSYEQYF.

On this clonotype itself: Its ends do not fully match the called genes, so a read error is possible. This chain connects TRBV20-1 to TRBJ2-1; 9 bases fit TRBD2. The V gene's germline CDR1 is DFQATT and CDR2 SNEGSKA (reference sequence). CDR3 length: 13 amino acids. CDR3 DNA: TGCAGTGCCTCTAGCGGGGCTTACAGTGAGCAGTTCTTC. Encoded protein: CSASSGAYSEQFF.

Many counts were recorded for this clonotype. This rearrangement joins TRBV7-9 to TRBJ2-7, with 7 bases identical to TRBD1. V gave up 1 base and J gave up 2 bases; unmatched junction bases: 5. Germline V gives CDR1 SEHNR, CDR2 FQNEAQ (reference sequence). This CDR3 spans 15 amino acids. The CDR3 loop reads CASSLDRGSTYEQYF. The CDR3 coding sequence is TGTGCCAGCAGCTTAGACAGGGGTTCGACCTACGAGCAGTACTTC.

V gene TRBV6-6 combines with J gene TRBJ2-1, with unresolved D. The V end was cut by 4 bases, the J end by 10 bases, with 11 bases between. Germline V gene data show CDR1 as MNHNY and CDR2 as SVGAGI (reference sequence). CDR3 length: 12 amino acids. The CDR3 sequence: CASSSDVYEQFF. The DNA of the CDR3 is TGTGCCAGCAGTTCGGATGTATACGAGCAGTTCTTC.

DNA for the CDR3: TGTGCTAGTGGTCAGGGGGGACAGCCCTACGAGCAGTACTTC. Its translation is CASGQGGQPYEQYF. The chain carries TRBV12-5 and TRBJ2-7; D might be TRBD1 (7 bases). CDR3 length: 14 amino acids. Trimming stripped 5 bases from V and 2 bases from J, with 13 bases between. CDR1 is LGHNT and CDR2 is FRNRAP in the germline V gene. Full variable domain (missing parts from reference TRBV12-5 and TRBJ2-7): DARVTQTPRHKVTEMGQEVTMRCQPILGHNTVFWYRQTMMQGLELLAYFRNRAPLDDSGMPKDRFSAEMPDATLATLKIQPSEPRDSAVYFCASGQGGQPYEQYFGPGTRLTVT.

The table lists this clonotype with a few counts. The chain uses TRBV5-1 and TRBJ1-4; 8 nucleotides align to TRBD1. V gave up 1 base and J gave up 11 bases; unmatched junction bases: 10. Germline V gene data show CDR1 as SGHRS and CDR2 as YFSETQ. The length of the CDR3 is 15 residues. Here the CDR3 reads CASSLSTQGADKLFF. CDR3 coding DNA: TGCGCCAGCAGCTTGTCGACTCAGGGGGCGGACAAACTGTTTTTT.

For the CDR3, the DNA is TGCGCCAGCAACTCGCAAAGCGTGGGAGAAAAACTGTTTTTT. This sequence encodes CASNSQSVGEKLFF. The chain recombines TRBV5-1 with TRBJ1-4; D not resolved. V lost 6 bases and J lost 8, with 17 bases in between. CDR1 is SGHRS, CDR2 YFSETQ, per germline. The CDR3 extends over 14 amino acids.

The CDR3 DNA is TGCAGCGTTGTACTCGGAAACAGGGATCCGGGCGAGCAGTACTTC. Protein: CSVVLGNRDPGEQYF. The chain uses TRBV29-1 and TRBJ2-5, with a possible D match to TRBD1 (6 bases). TRBJ2-7 matches the DNA end more closely, so the J call is doubtful. From germline, CDR1 is SQVTM and CDR2 ANQGSEA. This CDR3 is 15 amino acids long.

This clonotype has only a few counts. The chain couples TRBV7-2 to TRBJ2-1; D possibly matches TRBD1 or TRBD2 (5 bases each). Trimming removed 1 base from V and 10 bases from J, with 20 bases in between. Germline CDR1 SGHTA, CDR2 FQGNSA. The CDR3 extends over 16 amino acids. CDR3 sequence reads: CASSLVSGPRTPEQFF. The CDR3 nucleotides are TGTGCCAGCAGCTTAGTGTCGGGGCCCCGGACTCCCGAGCAGTTCTTC.

V gene TRBV12-3 or TRBV12-4 combines with J gene TRBJ1-2; D is uncertain. The CDR3 extends over 11 amino acids. V dropped 4 bases and J dropped 10 bases, with 10 bases sitting between them. Here the CDR3 reads CASSSGPTYTF. The DNA of the CDR3 is TGTGCCAGCAGTTCCGGCCCCACCTACACCTTC.

The rearrangement joins TRBV6-2 or TRBV6-3 to TRBJ1-2, with D possibly matching TRBD1 (5 bases). Germline-derived CDR1 and CDR2 are MNHEY and SVGEGT. The CDR3 runs to 15 residues. V was cut by 0 bases and J by 2 bases, with 10 bases left in between. The CDR3 reads CASSYSVQANYGYTF. The CDR3, as DNA: TGTGCCAGCAGTTACTCGGTACAGGCCAACTATGGCTACACCTTC.

V is TRBV29-1 and J is TRBJ1-4; the D gene is possibly TRBD1 (6 bases). CDR3 length equals 13 residues. V was shortened by 5 bases and J by 2 bases, with 9 bases between the two germline ends. Germline V gene lookup returns CDR1 SQVTM and CDR2 ANQGSEA. The CDR3 nucleotides are TGCAGCGTTACAGGGCGGACTAATGAAAAACTGTTTTTT. Encoded protein: CSVTGRTNEKLFF.

V and J are TRBV28 and TRBJ1-1; D is possibly TRBD1 (5 bases). CDR1 and CDR2 from the germline V gene are MDHEN and SYDVKM. The CDR3 sequence is 14 residues long. Deletions cut 5 bases from V and 5 bases from J, with 15 bases between. CDR3 nucleotides: TGTGCCAGCAGTGCACACGGGACGGTAACTGAAGCTTTCTTT. Protein sequence: CASSAHGTVTEAFF.

This clonotype was observed a handful of times. The rearrangement joins TRBV7-7 to TRBJ2-5; 7 bases fit TRBD2. Germline V lookup: CDR1 SSHAT, CDR2 FNYEAQ (reference sequence). V gave up 3 bases and J gave up 5 bases; unmatched junction bases: 12. This CDR3 comprises 16 residues. CDR3 coding DNA: TGTGCCAGCAGCTTTGGTGCTAGCGGCGCGGGGGAGACCCAGTACTTC. Protein sequence: CASSFGASGAGETQYF.

This chain uses TRBV7-2 with TRBJ1-1; D not resolved. There are 13 residues in the CDR3. From germline, CDR1 is SGHTA and CDR2 FQGNSA. V was trimmed by 5 bases and J by 8 bases, leaving 15 bases between them. The CDR3 DNA reads TGTGCCAGCAGCGGAAGGGATTTAAGGGAAGCTTTCTTT. Translated, it gives CASSGRDLREAFF.

This clonotype was counted only a few times. The rearrangement uses TRBV6-1 and TRBJ2-4; D remains unclear. V lost 2 bases and J lost 15, with 8 bases in between. The germline CDR1 and CDR2 sequences are MNHNS and SASEGT. There are 10 residues in the CDR3. Here the CDR3 reads CASSEFWTYF. Written as DNA, the CDR3 is TGTGCCAGCAGTGAATTTTGGACGTACTTC.

This clonotype was seen a few times. One end of the junction fails to match germline, which may point to a read error. The chain is built from TRBV29-1 and TRBJ2-1; the match to TRBD2 covers 10 bases. The CDR3 totals 14 residues. Germline lookup yields CDR1 SQVTM and CDR2 ANQGSEA. CDR3 loop: CGVEGTSEYNEQFF. As DNA, the CDR3 is TGCGGCGTTGAAGGGACTAGCGAGTACAATGAGCAGTTCTTC.

This chain uses TRBV12-5 with TRBJ1-3; perhaps TRBD1 as D (5 bases). The length of the CDR3 is 17 residues. V lost 2 bases and J lost 2, with 16 bases in between. In germline, CDR1 is LGHNT, CDR2 FRNRAP. CDR3 residues: CASGLILSQGPGNTIYF. The DNA of the CDR3 is TGTGCTAGTGGTTTGATCCTGTCCCAGGGACCTGGAAACACCATATATTTT. The full variable domain, with the rest looked up from reference TRBV12-5 and TRBJ1-3, is DARVTQTPRHKVTEMGQEVTMRCQPILGHNTVFWYRQTMMQGLELLAYFRNRAPLDDSGMPKDRFSAEMPDATLATLKIQPSEPRDSAVYFCASGLILSQGPGNTIYFGEGSWLTVV.

In this sample, this clonotype turned up many times. This rearrangement joins TRBV10-3 to TRBJ2-7; D remains ambiguous. The CDR3 extends over 11 amino acids. V was pared by 6 bases and J by 7 bases, with 10 bases between. The germline V gene has CDR1 ENHRY and CDR2 SYGVKD. The CDR3 DNA reads TGTGCCATCAGGGCCGGAGAGGAGCAGTACTTC. It codes for CAIRAGEEQYF.

The V gene is TRBV30, the J gene TRBJ1-1, with unresolved D. V lost 0 bases and J 11 bases, leaving 13 bases between the germline ends. The germline V gene has CDR1 GTSNPN and CDR2 SVGIG (reference sequence). The CDR3 has 12 residues. The CDR3 sequence: CAWSVRAARAFF. Here the CDR3 DNA reads TGTGCCTGGAGTGTACGTGCTGCCAGGGCTTTCTTT. The full variable domain, rest sourced from reference TRBV30 and TRBJ1-1, is SQTIHQWPATLVQPVGSPLSLECTVEGTSNPNLYWYRQAAGRGLQLLFYSVGIGQISSEVPQNLSASRPQDRQFILSSKKLLLSDSGFYLCAWSVRAARAFFGQGTRLTVV.

A note on this clonotype: The junction differs from germline at one of its ends, possibly a read error. The chain uses TRBV5-1 and TRBJ2-3, with no clear D. The CDR3 sequence is 13 residues long. The germline V gene has CDR1 SGHRS and CDR2 YFSETQ. DNA for the CDR3: TGCGCCACCTCACTAACAGACACAGATACACAGTATTTT. It translates to CATSLTDTDTQYF.

This clonotype has just a few counts. The J gene is TRBJ2-5, the V gene TRBV5-5; D remains ambiguous. The CDR3 sequence is 13 residues long. CDR1 and CDR2 from the germline V gene are SGHKS and YYEKEE (reference sequence). Trimming pared 2 bases from V and 3 bases from J, leaving 8 bases between. Here the CDR3 DNA reads TGTGCCAGCAGCTTTTACACAAAAGAGACCCAGTACTTC. Its protein is CASSFYTKETQYF.

This chain connects TRBV20-1 to TRBJ1-5; D call uncertain. The CDR3 contains 14 residues. Per germline, CDR1 DFQATT and CDR2 SNEGSKA (reference sequence). Trimming pared 2 bases from V and 7 bases from J, leaving 15 bases between. The CDR3 region has the DNA TGCAGTGCTAGATCACGGCGGCTGGGCCAGCCCCAGCATTTT. Translating it yields CSARSRRLGQPQHF.

This clonotype was picked up a small number of times. The gene calls are TRBV19 and TRBJ2-3, with D perhaps TRBD1 (6 bases). The CDR3 runs to 14 residues. Per germline, CDR1 LNHDA and CDR2 SQIVND (reference sequence). Trimming left V 8 bases short and J 0 bases short, with 12 bases between. CDR3 loop: CASRPGHSTDTQYF. As DNA, the CDR3 is TGTGCCAGTCGACCGGGACATAGCACAGATACGCAGTATTTT.

This clonotype was seen a few times. V gene TRBV7-9 combines with J gene TRBJ2-5; D possibly corresponds to TRBD1 (7 bases). From germline, CDR1 is SEHNR and CDR2 FQNEAQ (reference sequence). The CDR3 spans 13 residues. Trimming removed 3 bases at V and 6 bases at J, with 11 bases between. The CDR3 region has the DNA TGTGCCAGCAGCTTGCGGGACAGAAAGACCCAGTACTTC. Protein product: CASSLRDRKTQYF.